Reported below is one T cell receptor beta chain. Its target is not known. Sequencing templates came from extracted RNA that was reverse transcribed into cDNA. Sequencing was performed with immunoSEQ multiplex PCR; in TCRdb, only in-frame clones are kept and a portion is missing. The table shows 150,000 to 200,000 clones, with over 55% occurring only once. As to treatment: oral pan-JAK inhibitor, 5-10 mg twice daily. This sample is drawn from a study of CD8+ T cells in alopecia areata. Overall study: The percentage of affected scalp area served as the score of severity for treated patients.

Study conclusions and caveats: Greater clonality was observed in lesional scalp samples, especially alopecia totalis/universalis, versus normal scalp.

Trimming removed 4 bases at V and 0 bases at J, with 10 bases between. The CDR3 is 15 residues long. The germline V gene has CDR1 SQVTM and CDR2 ANQGSEA. This TCR derives from a human donor with alopecia areata. The rearrangement uses TRBV29-1 and TRBJ2-6, with D tentatively TRBD2 (5 bases). This specimen was CD4+ T cells sorted from blood, taken at week 24, from a patient treated with tofacitinib. The DNA for the CDR3 is TGCAGCGTTGCCGGGGTCTCCTCTGGGGCCAACGTCCTGACTTTC. This sequence encodes CSVAGVSSGANVLTF.